This TCR beta chain was captured by sequencing in a study of CD8+ T cells in alopecia areata (dated by TCRdb to 2017 to 2018). Background for the entire study: Treated patients were enrolled in an open-label pilot trial of oral tofacitinib at 5 to 10 mg twice daily for moderate-to-severe alopecia areata. Tofacitinib was given for 6 to 18 months, followed by 6 months of follow-up off drug to assess delayed response and recurrence. To study T cell clonal expansion in alopecia areata, the researchers applied high-throughput TCRbeta sequencing to both the C3H/HeJ mouse model and human patients. Scalp tissue and sorted CD4+ and CD8+ peripheral blood T cells from patchy and totalis/universalis alopecia areata patients and from healthy controls were covered by human TCRbeta sequencing. Tofacitinib-treated patients had biopsies at baseline and at 4 and 24 weeks of treatment, with a later scalp biopsy in several patients. Scalp clonality was compared among normal scalp (n=4), patchy alopecia areata scalp (n=8), and alopecia totalis/universalis scalp (n=8). RNA was obtained with the PAXgene miRNA kit for fixed scalp, the miRNeasy kit for PBMCs, and the RNeasy kit for mouse skin. immunoSEQ multiplex PCR using 35 Vbeta forward primers and 13 Jbeta reverse primers was used to amplify TCRbeta CDR3 regions. Study-wide conclusions, independent of this receptor: Compared with normal scalp, lesional scalp had higher clonality and more expanded CD8+ clones, particularly in alopecia totalis/universalis, a pattern that suggests antigenic drive. Unlike mouse skin, which is dominated by gammadelta T cells, normal human skin has resident alphabeta T cells that are also sequenced, and this complicates analysis of the scalp TCR repertoire. Shared TCR sequences between patients were less evident than in mice, which may be partly attributable to HLA diversity in the patient population.

Taken with the paper, the label for time point translates to: baseline before oral tofacitinib. Lesional scalp punch biopsies and peripheral blood were collected from alopecia areata patients. PBMCs were separated by density centrifugation and stained for CD3, CD4 and CD8, after which CD4+ and CD8+ T cells were sorted on a FACSAria. This clone was seen a handful of times. Its recognized antigen is unknown. Nothing much larger sits one base from this clone, and base qualities are not available. Counted from cysteine to phenylalanine, this CDR3 has 11 amino acids. Only the CDR3 portion is preserved as DNA: 33 bases, with reading frame beginning at the first base. The germline V gene encodes CDR1 PRHDT and CDR2 FYEKMQ (reference sequence). V and J lose 4 bases and 4 bases, and a span of 5 bases separates them. Library preparation was by the immunoSEQ multiplex PCR assay. For TCR sequencing, RNA was extracted from every sample and reverse transcribed into cDNA to serve as template. SuperScript III was used for first-strand cDNA synthesis, primed with a 2:1 mix of oligo-dT and random hexamers. A synthetic immune receptor repertoire was used to measure amplification bias, and any remaining bias was corrected computationally. From the authors' description of their analysis: Raw reads were preprocessed to remove errors, and CDR3 was defined by IMGT conventions from the conserved cysteine to phenylalanine. Clonality was calculated as 1 minus Shannon entropy normalized by log2 of the number of productive unique TCRs. Scalp TCRbeta sequences were cross-referenced with sorted blood CD4 and CD8 repertoires so that the CD4 or CD8 identity of scalp clones could be inferred. This is the immuneACCESS table as TCRdb keeps it, with only in-frame sequences that have V and J called. A part of the clones is gone; compared with another copy, unresolved V genes explain less than half, and the rest is unexplained. V and J calls and clone size follow that table, whereas D and trimming were derived from the DNA. Present in this sample are more than 200,000 clones, under 70% of which were seen just once. The ten top clones hold under 1.5% of the sample.

The rearrangement combines TRBV13 with TRBJ2-7; a confident D gene designation cannot be given. The specimen comprised CD4+ T cells sorted from blood, sampled at week 0. This receptor was identified in a human donor with alopecia areata. The bases are TGTGCCAGCAGCTCCCTTTACGAGCAGTACTTC. It codes for CASSSLYEQYF.